This T cell receptor (beta chain) was sequenced for a study of blood T cell repertoires in COVID-19. Overall study context: Acute and convalescent COVID-19 specimens originated in the United States, Italy and Spain.

TCRdb's copy holds only in-frame clones and misses some; the assay was immunoSEQ multiplex PCR. This table has 200,000 to 300,000 clones, over 80% appearing once. Trimming cost V 4 bases and J 8 bases, with 19 bases left between them. CDR1 and CDR2 (germline): SGHNT, YYREEE (reference sequence). CDR3 size: 15 residues. This receptor was identified in a woman in her forties with acute or convalescent COVID-19. Specimen: peripheral blood. This chain connects TRBV5-4 to TRBJ2-1, with D possibly TRBD2 on 6 matching bases. This CDR3 is CASSGEPNGGDEQFF. Written as DNA, the CDR3 is TGTGCCAGCAGCGGAGAGCCCAACGGCGGGGATGAGCAGTTCTTC.